The sequence of this T cell receptor (beta chain) was determined in a study of human T cells and chemical hapten exposure. As to time point: patch test 1, 2 weeks after DPC sensitization. Treatment reported: therapeutic diphenylcyclopropenone sensitization with weekly scalp DPC. The germline CDR1 and CDR2 sequences are SGHTA and FQGNSA. V shed 4 bases and J shed 9 bases, with 19 bases lying between them. CDR3 length equals 15 residues. TCRdb re-called the RACE reads through MiXCR, storing one row per CDR3 protein. The table shows roughly 100,000 distinct CDR3 sequences, with approximately 10% occurring only once.

Sequenced here: whole blood, sampled in connection with sensitization to the hapten diphenylcyclopropenone (DPC). The chain has TRBV7-2 and TRBJ2-1; D is perhaps TRBD2 (6 bases). This clonotype was obtained from a woman in her forties with alopecia areata. Some clones in this sample may be carry-over from other donors' samples. The CDR3 loop is CASSSGRGSGTEQFF. CDR3 sequence (DNA): TGTGCCAGCAGCTCAGGTCGGGGTAGCGGCACTGAGCAGTTCTTC. Based on the CDR3 plus reference TRBV7-2 and TRBJ2-1, the full variable domain is GAGVSQSPSNKVTEKGKDVELRCDPISGHTALYWYRQSLGQGLEFLIYFQGNSAPDKSGLPSDRFSAERTGGSVSTLTIQRTQQEDSAVYLCASSSGRGSGTEQFFGPGTRLTVL.